This T cell receptor (beta chain) was profiled in a study of T cell changes during pregnancy in multiple sclerosis. The V and J ends lost 4 bases and 3 bases, in that order; junction bases with no gene match: 3. CDR1 is MRHNA, CDR2 SNTAGT, per germline. The CDR3 has 15 amino acids. Assay: immunoSEQ multiplex PCR; the TCRdb copy retains only in-frame clones and omits some. Of around 69,000 clones in the sample, 92% were seen once. The TCR originated in a female donor with multiple sclerosis, enrolled in a pregnancy study. The specimen comprised peripheral blood, sampled in the first trimester of pregnancy. The rearrangement joins TRBV6-4 to TRBJ2-1; 10 nucleotides line up with TRBD2. This chain's CDR3 is CASSVLAGDYNEQFF. For the CDR3, the DNA is TGTGCCAGCAGTGTCCTAGCGGGAGACTACAATGAGCAGTTCTTC.